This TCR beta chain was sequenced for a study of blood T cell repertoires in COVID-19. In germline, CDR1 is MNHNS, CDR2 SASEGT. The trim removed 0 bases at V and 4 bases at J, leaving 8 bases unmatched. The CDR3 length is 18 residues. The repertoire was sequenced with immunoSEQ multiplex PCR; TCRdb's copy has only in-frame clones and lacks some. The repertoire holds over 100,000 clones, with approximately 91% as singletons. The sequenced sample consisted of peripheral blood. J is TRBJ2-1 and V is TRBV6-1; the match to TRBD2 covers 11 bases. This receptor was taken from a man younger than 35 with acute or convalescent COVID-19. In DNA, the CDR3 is TGTGCCAGCAGTGAAGCCCCGACTAGCGGGAAGCGGTACAATGAGCAGTTCTTC. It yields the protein CASSEAPTSGKRYNEQFF.